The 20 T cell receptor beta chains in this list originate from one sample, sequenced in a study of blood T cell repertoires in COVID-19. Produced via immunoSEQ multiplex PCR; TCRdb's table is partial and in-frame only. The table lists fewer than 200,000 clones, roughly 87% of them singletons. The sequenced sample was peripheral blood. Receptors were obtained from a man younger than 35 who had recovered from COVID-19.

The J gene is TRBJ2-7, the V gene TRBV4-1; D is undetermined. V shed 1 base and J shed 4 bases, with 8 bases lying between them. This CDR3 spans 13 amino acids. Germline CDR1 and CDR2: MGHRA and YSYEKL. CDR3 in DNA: TGCGCCAGCAGCCAAGCCAACTTGTACGAGCAGTACTTC. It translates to CASSQANLYEQYF.

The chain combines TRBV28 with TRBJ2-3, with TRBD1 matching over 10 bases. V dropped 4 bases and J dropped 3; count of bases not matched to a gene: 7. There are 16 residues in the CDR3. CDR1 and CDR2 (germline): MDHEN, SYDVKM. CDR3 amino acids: CASSSPGQGRTDTQYF. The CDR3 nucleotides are TGTGCCAGCAGTTCACCGGGACAGGGGAGAACAGATACGCAGTATTTT.

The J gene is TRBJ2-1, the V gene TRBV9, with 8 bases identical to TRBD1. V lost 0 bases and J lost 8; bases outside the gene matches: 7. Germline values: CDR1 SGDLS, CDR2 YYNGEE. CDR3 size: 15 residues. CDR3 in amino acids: CASSVVGQGGDEQFF. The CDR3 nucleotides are TGTGCCAGCAGCGTAGTTGGACAGGGAGGCGATGAGCAGTTCTTC.

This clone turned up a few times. CDR3 DNA: TGTGCCAGCAGCATCACAGGCTCGGGTACTGAAGCTTTCTTT. Translation gives CASSITGSGTEAFF. The chain joins TRBV7-9 to TRBJ1-1; tentative D call: TRBD1 (5 bases). Germline CDR1 reads SEHNR; CDR2 reads FQNEAQ (reference sequence). There are 14 residues in the CDR3. The V end lost 5 bases, the J end lost 5 bases, and 15 bases lay between the germline ends.

CDR3 coding DNA: TGTGCCAGCAGTTCCGACAGGGGGAACTATGGCTACACCTTC. Translating gives CASSSDRGNYGYTF. The chain recombines TRBV13 with TRBJ1-2; 9 nucleotides agree with TRBD1. The CDR3 has 14 amino acids. With 6 bases clipped from V and 2 bases from J, the junction kept 4 bases outside the gene matches. Germline V gives CDR1 PRHDT, CDR2 FYEKMQ (reference sequence).

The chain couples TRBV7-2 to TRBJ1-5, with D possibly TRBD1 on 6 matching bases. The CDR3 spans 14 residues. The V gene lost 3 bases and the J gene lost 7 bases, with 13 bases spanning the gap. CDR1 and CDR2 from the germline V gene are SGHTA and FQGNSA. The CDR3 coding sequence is TGTGCCAGCAGCTTGGGGGGGCGAGGGCAGCCCCAGCATTTT. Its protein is CASSLGGRGQPQHF.

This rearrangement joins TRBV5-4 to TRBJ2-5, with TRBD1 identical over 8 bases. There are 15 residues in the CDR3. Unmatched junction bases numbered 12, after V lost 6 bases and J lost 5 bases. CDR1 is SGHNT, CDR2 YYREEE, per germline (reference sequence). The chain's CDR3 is CASTPRQGAGETQYF. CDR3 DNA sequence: TGTGCCAGCACCCCACGTCAGGGGGCTGGGGAGACCCAGTACTTC.

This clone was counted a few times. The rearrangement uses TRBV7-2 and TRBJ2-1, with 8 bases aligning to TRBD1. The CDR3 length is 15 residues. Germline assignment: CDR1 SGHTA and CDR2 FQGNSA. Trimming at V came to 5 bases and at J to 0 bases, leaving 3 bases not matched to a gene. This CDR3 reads CASSPGQGSYNEQFF. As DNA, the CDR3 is TGTGCCAGCAGCCCTGGACAGGGCTCCTACAATGAGCAGTTCTTC.

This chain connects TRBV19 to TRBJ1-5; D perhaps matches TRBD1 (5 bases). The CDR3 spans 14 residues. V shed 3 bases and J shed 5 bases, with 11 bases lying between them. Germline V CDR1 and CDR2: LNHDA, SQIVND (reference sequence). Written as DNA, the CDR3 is TGTGCCAGTAGTATTGCAGGGTGGGATCAGCCCCAGCATTTT. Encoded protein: CASSIAGWDQPQHF.

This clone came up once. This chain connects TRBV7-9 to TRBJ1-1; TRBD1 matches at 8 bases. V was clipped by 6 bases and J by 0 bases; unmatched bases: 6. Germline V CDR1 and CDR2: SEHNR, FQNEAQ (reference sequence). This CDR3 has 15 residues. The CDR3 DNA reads TGTGCCAGCAGAGCGGACAGGGCCTTGAACACTGAAGCTTTCTTT. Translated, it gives CASRADRALNTEAFF.

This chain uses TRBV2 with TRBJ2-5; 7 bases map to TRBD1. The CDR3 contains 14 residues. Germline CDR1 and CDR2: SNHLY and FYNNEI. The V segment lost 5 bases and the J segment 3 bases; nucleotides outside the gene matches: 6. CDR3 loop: CASSRDRHEETQYF. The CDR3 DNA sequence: TGTGCCAGCAGTCGGGACAGACATGAAGAGACCCAGTACTTC.

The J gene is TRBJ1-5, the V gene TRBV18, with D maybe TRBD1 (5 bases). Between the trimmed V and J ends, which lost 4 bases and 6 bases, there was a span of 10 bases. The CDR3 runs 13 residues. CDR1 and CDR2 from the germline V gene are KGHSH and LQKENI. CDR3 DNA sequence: TGTGCCAGCTCACAGGGGAACGCTCAGCCCCAGCATTTT. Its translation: CASSQGNAQPQHF.

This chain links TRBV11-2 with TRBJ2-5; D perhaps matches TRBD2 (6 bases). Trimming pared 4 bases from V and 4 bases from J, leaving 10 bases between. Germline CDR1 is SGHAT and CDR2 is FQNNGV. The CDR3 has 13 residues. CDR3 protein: CASSWKGGETQYF. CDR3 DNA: TGTGCCAGCAGCTGGAAGGGAGGAGAGACCCAGTACTTC.

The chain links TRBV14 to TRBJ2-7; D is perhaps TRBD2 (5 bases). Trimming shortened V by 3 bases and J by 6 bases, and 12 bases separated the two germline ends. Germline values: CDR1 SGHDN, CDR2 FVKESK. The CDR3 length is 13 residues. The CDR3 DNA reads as TGTGCCAGCAGCCAGGACTCTTGGGGCGAGCAGTACTTC. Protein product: CASSQDSWGEQYF. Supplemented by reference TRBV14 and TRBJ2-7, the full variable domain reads EAGVTQFPSHSVIEKGQTVTLRCDPISGHDNLYWYRRVMGKEIKFLLHFVKESKQDESGMPNNRFLAERTGGTYSTLKVQPAELEDSGVYFCASSQDSWGEQYFGPGTRLTVT.

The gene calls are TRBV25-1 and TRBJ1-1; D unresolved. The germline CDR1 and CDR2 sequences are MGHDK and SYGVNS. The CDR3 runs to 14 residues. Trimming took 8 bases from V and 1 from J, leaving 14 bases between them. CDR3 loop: CASSRRAGNTEAFF. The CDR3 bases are TGTGCCAGCTCCAGGAGGGCTGGGAACACTGAAGCTTTCTTT.

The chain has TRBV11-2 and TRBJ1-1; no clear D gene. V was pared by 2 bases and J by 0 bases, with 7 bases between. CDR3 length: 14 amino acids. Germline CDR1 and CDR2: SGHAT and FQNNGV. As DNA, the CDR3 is TGTGCCAGCAGCTTATTTGGCTTGAACACTGAAGCTTTCTTT. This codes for CASSLFGLNTEAFF.

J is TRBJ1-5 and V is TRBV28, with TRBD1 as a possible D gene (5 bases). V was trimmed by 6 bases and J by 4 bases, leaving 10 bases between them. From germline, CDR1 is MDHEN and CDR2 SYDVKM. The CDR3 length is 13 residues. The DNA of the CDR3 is TGTGCCAGCAGAAGGGGCACTAATCAGCCCCAGCATTTT. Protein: CASRRGTNQPQHF.

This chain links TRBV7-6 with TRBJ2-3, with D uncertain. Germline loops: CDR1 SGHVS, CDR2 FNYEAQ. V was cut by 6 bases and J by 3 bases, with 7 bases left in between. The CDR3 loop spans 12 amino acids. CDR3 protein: CASSVVTDTQYF. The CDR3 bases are TGTGCCAGCAGTGTCGTTACAGATACGCAGTATTTT.

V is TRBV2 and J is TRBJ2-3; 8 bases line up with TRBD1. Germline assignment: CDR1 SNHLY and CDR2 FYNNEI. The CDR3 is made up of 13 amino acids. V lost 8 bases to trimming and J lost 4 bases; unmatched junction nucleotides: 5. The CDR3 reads CASEQGVSDTQYF. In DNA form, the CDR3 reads TGTGCCAGCGAACAGGGGGTCTCAGATACGCAGTATTTT. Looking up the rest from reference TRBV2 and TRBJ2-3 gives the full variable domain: EPEVTQTPSHQVTQMGQEVILRCVPISNHLYFYWYRQILGQKVEFLVSFYNNEISEKSEIFDDQFSVERPDGSNFTLKIRSTKLEDSAMYFCASEQGVSDTQYFGPGTRLTVL.

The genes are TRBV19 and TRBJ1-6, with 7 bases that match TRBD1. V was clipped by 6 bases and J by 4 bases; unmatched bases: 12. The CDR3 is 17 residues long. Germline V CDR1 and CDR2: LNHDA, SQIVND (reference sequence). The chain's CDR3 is CASRRVTGTDYNSPLHF. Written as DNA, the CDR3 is TGTGCCAGTAGGCGGGTAACCGGGACAGATTATAATTCACCCCTCCACTTT.